Reported below is one T cell receptor (beta chain). This record belongs to a study of blood T cell repertoires in COVID-19. In the authors' methods: Reference gene primer amplification yielded estimated nucleated cell counts. Profiling relied on immunoSEQ multiplex PCR, and the TCRdb table lists in-frame clones only, not all of them. The DNA was the basis for D and trimming; V, J and clone size are from that table. The sample carries about 300,000 clones, around 90% recorded once. Germline CDR1 is SSHAT and CDR2 is FNYEAQ (reference sequence). The CDR3 totals 13 residues. The sequencing sample was made of PBMCs or T cells enriched from blood (not recorded which). The clonotype originates from a man in his 60s who had recovered from COVID-19. The chain couples TRBV7-7 to TRBJ2-5; D tentatively fits TRBD1 or TRBD2 (10 bases each). CDR3 protein: CASGGTGVETQYF. The CDR3 nucleotides are TGTGCTAGCGGGGGGACAGGGGTCGAGACCCAGTACTTC.